The clone carrying this TCR beta chain was seen many times. The antigen remains undetermined. An equimolar mix of two oligonucleotides served as the beta constant-region primer for TRBC1 and TRBC2. Nested alpha and beta constant-region primers with the SP2 primer drove four PCR rounds on ligated cDNA. TCRdb used MiXCR to reprocess the UMI-ligation and nested PCR reads, holding one entry per CDR3 protein. The table shows 98,000 or so distinct CDR3 sequences, with roughly 12% occurring only once. The sample is drawn from a study of naive and memory T cell subsets. CMV status came from CD4+ T cell IFNgamma after overnight CMV lysate stimulation of fresh PBMCs. General study findings and limits: From naive to CM, EM and EMRA, diversity decreased and Gini increased. Naive and memory repertoire findings lacked a ground truth for validation. A few larger clonotypes appeared in naive repertoires, especially CD8, possibly memory cells re-expressing CD45RA.

Input material: naive CD4+ T cells from blood. The sequence was collected from a human donor in good health.

This CDR3 reads CSARAVSGGSQAQYF. CDR3 sequence (DNA): TGCAGTGCTAGAGCCGTTAGCGGGGGGTCCCAGGCCCAGTACTTC. The rearrangement joins TRBV20-1 to TRBJ2-5, with 10 bases that match TRBD2. After removal of 1 base from V and 9 bases from J, the junction contained 11 bases not matched to a gene. The V gene's germline CDR1 is DFQATT and CDR2 SNEGSKA (reference sequence). CDR3 length: 15 residues.